These 25 T cell receptor beta chains came from one sample sequenced in a study of radiotherapy plus CTLA-4 blockade in lung cancer. Sequencing was performed with immunoSEQ multiplex PCR; in TCRdb, only in-frame clones are kept and a portion is missing. The sample lists approximately 99,000 clones; just over 85% were seen once. Sequenced here: peripheral blood, sampled from a patient treated with radiotherapy plus ipilimumab. The receptors were gathered from a human donor with non-small cell lung cancer that progressed on radiotherapy plus ipilimumab.

For this clone: The sample carries other DNA sequences with the same CDR3. The chain has TRBV5-1 and TRBJ2-3; D gene ambiguous. Looked up from germline, CDR1 is SGHRS and CDR2 is YFSETQ. The length of the CDR3 is 14 residues. V was clipped by 0 bases and J by 4 bases, with 9 bases between them. This CDR3 reads CASSLAGGADTQYF. The CDR3 region has the DNA TGCGCCAGCAGCTTGGCCGGCGGAGCAGATACGCAGTATTTT.

V usage is TRBV28 and J usage is TRBJ2-7; TRBD1 matches 11 bases. Trimming took 5 bases from V and 7 from J; bases not matched to a gene: 10. The germline V gene has CDR1 MDHEN and CDR2 SYDVKM. This CDR3 is 15 amino acids long. The CDR3 is CASSPNWDRGGEQYF. The CDR3 bases are TGTGCCAGCAGTCCCAACTGGGACAGGGGGGGGGAGCAGTACTTC.

This sequence joins TRBV6-5 and TRBJ2-2; D remains ambiguous. Germline CDR1 reads MNHEY; CDR2 reads SVGAGI. Trimming removed 7 bases at V and 3 bases at J, with 15 bases between. The CDR3 consists of 15 residues. The CDR3 region has the DNA TGTGCCAGCACCGCTAAAACCCAGTACACCGGGGAGCTGTTTTTT. Translation gives CASTAKTQYTGELFF.

The chain links TRBV5-1 to TRBJ2-2, with 8 bases identical to TRBD1. With V trimmed by 4 bases and J by 5 bases, 7 bases remained unmatched. CDR1 is SGHRS and CDR2 is YFSETQ in the germline V gene. The CDR3 runs 15 residues. The CDR3 loop is CASSPSGGSTGELFF. CDR3 bases: TGCGCCAGCAGCCCTTCAGGGGGCAGTACCGGGGAGCTGTTTTTT.

CDR3 bases: TGTGCCAGCAGTTACTCGACAGGGGAGTTCTATGGCTACACCTTC. It translates to CASSYSTGEFYGYTF. This rearrangement joins TRBV6-6 to TRBJ1-2; 8 positions match TRBD1. Trimming cost V 0 bases and J 4 bases; bases outside gene matches: 4. The germline V gene has CDR1 MNHNY and CDR2 SVGAGI (reference sequence). The CDR3 totals 15 residues.

The V and J genes are TRBV19 and TRBJ1-2; no reliable D call. This CDR3 spans 13 amino acids. CDR1 and CDR2 from the germline V gene are LNHDA and SQIVND (reference sequence). The ends were cut back, 5 bases at V and 4 bases at J, with 11 bases in the middle. CDR3 in DNA: TGTGCCAGTAGTCCACGGGGTGCCTATGGCTACACCTTC. Translation gives CASSPRGAYGYTF.

The J gene is TRBJ2-6, the V gene TRBV27; D remains unclear. The CDR3 covers 14 residues. Germline CDR1 reads MNHEY; CDR2 reads SMNVEV (reference sequence). V lost 3 bases to trimming and J lost 0 bases, with 3 bases between them. CDR3: CASSFSSGANVLTF. The CDR3 nucleotides read TGTGCCAGCAGTTTCTCCTCTGGGGCCAACGTCCTGACTTTC. The variable domain in full, completed from reference TRBV27 and TRBJ2-6, reads EAQVTQNPRYLITVTGKKLTVTCSQNMNHEYMSWYRQDPGLGLRQIYYSMNVEVTDKGDVPEGYKVSRKEKRNFPLILESPSPNQTSLYFCASSFSSGANVLTFGAGSRLTVL.

The chain combines TRBV5-4 with TRBJ2-5; possibly TRBD1 for D (5 bases). Looked up from germline, CDR1 is SGHNT and CDR2 is YYREEE (reference sequence). V was shortened by 2 bases and J by 2 bases, with 10 bases between the two germline ends. CDR3 length equals 14 residues. The CDR3 protein is CASSFRVAQETQYF. The CDR3 nucleotides are TGTGCCAGCAGCTTCAGGGTCGCGCAAGAGACCCAGTACTTC.

The J gene is TRBJ1-4, the V gene TRBV6-5, with no clear D. CDR3 length equals 12 residues. Germline V CDR1 and CDR2: MNHEY, SVGAGI. Trimming shortened V by 10 bases and J by 8 bases, and 14 bases separated the two germline ends. This CDR3 reads CATRRVGEKLFF. The CDR3 DNA sequence: TGTGCCACCCGGCGGGTCGGGGAAAAACTGTTTTTT.

V and J are TRBV13 and TRBJ1-1; no definite D call. The CDR3 runs to 13 residues. V was cut by 1 base and J by 5 bases, with 8 bases left in between. Germline-derived CDR1 and CDR2 are PRHDT and FYEKMQ (reference sequence). CDR3 protein: CASSLATLTEAFF. The CDR3 DNA sequence: TGTGCCAGCAGCTTAGCGACGCTAACTGAAGCTTTCTTT.

This clone has only one observation. V and J are TRBV5-1 and TRBJ2-7; perhaps TRBD2 as D (6 bases). Germline V gene sequence: CDR1 SGHRS, CDR2 YFSETQ. The CDR3 loop spans 14 amino acids. V lost 4 bases, J lost 1 base, and 12 bases lay in between. The CDR3 protein is CASSSSGSSYEQYF. The DNA of the CDR3 is TGCGCCAGCAGCAGTAGCGGTTCTTCCTACGAGCAGTACTTC.

This clone has a single count. The chain recombines TRBV5-1 with TRBJ1-2; unclear D gene. This CDR3 is 15 amino acids long. Trimming stripped 0 bases from V and 4 bases from J, with 13 bases between. Germline V gene sequence: CDR1 SGHRS, CDR2 YFSETQ. In nucleotides, the CDR3 is TGCGCCAGCAGCTTGGGGGCAGGTCGGAGCTATGGCTACACCTTC. Amino acids: CASSLGAGRSYGYTF.

This chain uses TRBV4-1 with TRBJ1-5; unclear D gene. Trimming took off 0 bases at V and 5 bases at J, with 8 bases between the two ends. CDR3 length: 14 amino acids. The germline gives CDR1 MGHRA, CDR2 YSYEKL. CDR3 sequence: CASSQDPRDQPQHF. Here the CDR3 DNA reads TGCGCCAGCAGCCAAGATCCCCGAGATCAGCCCCAGCATTTT.

The rearrangement joins TRBV11-2 to TRBJ2-7, with D possibly matching TRBD1 (5 bases). V was pared by 10 bases and J by 7 bases, with 20 bases between. Germline V gene lookup returns CDR1 SGHAT and CDR2 FQNNGV. The CDR3 has 13 residues. CDR3 residues: CAILREGVGEQYF. The CDR3 bases are TGTGCCATCCTCCGTGAAGGGGTAGGAGAGCAGTACTTC.

The V gene is TRBV29-1, the J gene TRBJ1-2, with a tentative D call TRBD1 (5 bases). The CDR3 is 10 residues long. Trimming pared 3 bases from V and 8 bases from J, leaving 7 bases between. The V gene's germline CDR1 is SQVTM and CDR2 ANQGSEA. CDR3 protein: CSVEGPGYTF. As DNA, the CDR3 is TGCAGCGTTGAGGGACCCGGCTACACCTTC.

V and J are TRBV5-1 and TRBJ2-7, with TRBD2 matching over 10 bases. The CDR3 spans 15 residues. V was clipped by 0 bases and J by 2 bases; unmatched bases: 2. The germline gives CDR1 SGHRS, CDR2 YFSETQ. DNA for the CDR3: TGCGCCAGCAGCTTGGGGACTAGCGGAACCTACGAGCAGTACTTC. Translating gives CASSLGTSGTYEQYF.

This rearrangement joins TRBV2 to TRBJ2-7, with D unresolved. The V gene lost 4 bases and the J gene lost 1 base, with 5 bases spanning the gap. CDR3 length equals 12 residues. CDR1 SNHLY and CDR2 FYNNEI come from the germline V gene. CDR3 in DNA: TGTGCCAGCAGTGGGATGTCCTACGAGCAGTACTTC. It encodes CASSGMSYEQYF.

This chain uses TRBV18 with TRBJ2-4; 9 bases match TRBD2. The CDR3 is 14 residues long. From germline, CDR1 is KGHSH and CDR2 LQKENI. V dropped 4 bases and J dropped 5; count of bases not matched to a gene: 3. Here the CDR3 DNA reads TGTGCCAGCTCACTCAGACTAGCGGAAAACATTCAGTACTTC. This encodes CASSLRLAENIQYF.

DNA for the CDR3: TGTGCCAGTAGGGGCAGGGGGCAGGGCAATCAGCCCCAGCATTTT. Amino acids: CASRGRGQGNQPQHF. The chain links TRBV19 to TRBJ1-5; TRBD1 matches 8 bases. In germline, CDR1 is LNHDA, CDR2 SQIVND (reference sequence). J gave up 2 bases and V 6 bases, and 6 bases lay outside the gene matches. The CDR3 length is 15 residues.

The CDR3 nucleotides read TGTGCCAGCAGCATAGGGGCAGGCACCACTGAAGCTTTCTTT. Protein sequence: CASSIGAGTTEAFF. The chain recombines TRBV2 with TRBJ1-1, with D possibly being TRBD1 (5 bases). The CDR3 has 14 amino acids. The V gene's germline CDR1 is SNHLY and CDR2 FYNNEI. Between the trimmed V and J ends, which lost 6 bases and 4 bases, there was a span of 15 bases. The complete variable domain, with remaining parts taken from reference TRBV2 and TRBJ1-1, reads EPEVTQTPSHQVTQMGQEVILRCVPISNHLYFYWYRQILGQKVEFLVSFYNNEISEKSEIFDDQFSVERPDGSNFTLKIRSTKLEDSAMYFCASSIGAGTTEAFFGQGTRLTVV.

In this sample, this clone turned up once. The gene calls are TRBV11-3 and TRBJ2-7; the D gene could be TRBD1 or TRBD2 (5 bases each). Trimming shortened V by 5 bases and J by 6 bases, and 14 bases separated the two germline ends. CDR1 is SGHNT, CDR2 YENEEA, per germline. CDR3 length equals 13 residues. In DNA, the CDR3 is TGTGCCAGCAGCCGGGGACCCACCTTCGAGCAGTACTTC. It codes for CASSRGPTFEQYF.

V and J are TRBV7-9 and TRBJ2-5, with 7 bases aligning to TRBD2. This CDR3 contains 14 residues. Trimming cost V 6 bases and J 1 base; bases outside gene matches: 5. Germline V gene lookup returns CDR1 SEHNR and CDR2 FQNEAQ (reference sequence). The CDR3 bases are TGTGCCAGCAGACTAGCGCCGGTCCAAGAGACCCAGTACTTC. Its translation is CASRLAPVQETQYF. The entire variable domain, with the rest obtained from reference TRBV7-9 and TRBJ2-5, is as follows: DTGVSQNPRHKITKRGQNVTFRCDPISEHNRLYWYRQTLGQGPEFLTYFQNEAQLEKSRLLSDRFSAERPKGSFSTLEIQRTEQGDSAMYLCASRLAPVQETQYFGPGTRLLVL.

This chain connects TRBV5-4 to TRBJ2-3, with D perhaps matching TRBD1 or TRBD2 (6 bases each). The V gene's germline CDR1 is SGHNT and CDR2 YYREEE (reference sequence). The CDR3 loop spans 15 amino acids. V lost 4 bases, J lost 3 bases, and 15 bases lay in between. The CDR3: CASSPRRGWTDTQYF. The CDR3 region has the DNA TGTGCCAGCAGCCCCCGGAGGGGGTGGACAGATACGCAGTATTTT. Looking up the rest from reference TRBV5-4 and TRBJ2-3 gives the full variable domain: ETGVTQSPTHLIKTRGQQVTLRCSSQSGHNTVSWYQQALGQGPQFIFQYYREEENGRGNFPPRFSGLQFPNYSSELNVNALELDDSALYLCASSPRRGWTDTQYFGPGTRLTVL.

This clone is a singleton in its sample. The genes are TRBV4-2 and TRBJ1-3; D possibly corresponds to TRBD1 (6 bases). The CDR3 is 16 residues long. Germline V lookup: CDR1 LGHNA, CDR2 YNFKEQ. Trimming took 0 bases from V and 4 from J, leaving 13 bases between them. CDR3 residues: CASSQDSGAPGNTIYF. The CDR3 nucleotides read TGTGCCAGCAGCCAAGATTCGGGGGCGCCCGGAAACACCATATATTTT.

The V gene is TRBV9, the J gene TRBJ2-1, with 9 bases lining up with TRBD2. CDR1 and CDR2 (germline): SGDLS, YYNGEE. This CDR3 spans 16 amino acids. Trimming at V came to 0 bases and at J to 5 bases, leaving 6 bases not matched to a gene. The CDR3 loop is CASSVVRAGGDNEQFF. For the CDR3, the DNA is TGTGCCAGCAGCGTAGTTAGGGCGGGGGGGGACAATGAGCAGTTCTTC.